This TCR beta chain was captured by sequencing in a study of CD4+ T cells in melanoma. Study results and limitations: Neoantigen-specific CD4+ T cells in melanoma reportedly had diverse differentiation states. A reported correlation linked neoantigen-specific CD4+ T cells to CD8+, macrophage and B cell function.

Only in-frame clones appear in the TCRdb table, and some are missing; sequencing was by immunoSEQ multiplex PCR. The sample shows more than 8,000 clones, 50% to 75% of them seen only once. Points on this clone: The antigen is undetermined.

The specimen was cells from a culture (not recorded whether cultured in vitro). The source is a human donor with melanoma.

The CDR3 DNA sequence: TGCAGTGCTGCGCCGGGGCCCGTCGCTTTCTTT. It yields the protein CSAAPGPVAFF. The rearrangement links TRBV20-1 to TRBJ1-1; weak D call: TRBD1 (5 bases). The CDR3 spans 11 residues. CDR1 is DFQATT and CDR2 is SNEGSKA in the germline V gene (reference sequence). Between the trimmed V and J ends, which lost 5 bases and 11 bases, there was a span of 15 bases.